What follows are 23 T cell receptor beta chains derived from one specimen sequenced in a study of blood T cell repertoires in COVID-19. TCRdb's copy holds only in-frame clones and misses some; the assay was immunoSEQ multiplex PCR. The profile shows more than 45,000 clones, about 80% of them singletons. The material sequenced was peripheral blood. The receptors originated from a woman in her sixties with acute or convalescent COVID-19.

CDR3 DNA: TGCGCCAGCAGGCGCAGGGACTCCGAACGGAGCTCCTATAATTCACCCCTCCACTTT. It translates to CASRRRDSERSSYNSPLHF. This chain links TRBV5-1 with TRBJ1-6; D might be TRBD1 (5 bases). This CDR3 comprises 19 residues. The V end lost 5 bases, the J end lost 0 bases, and 21 bases lay between the germline ends. CDR1 is SGHRS, CDR2 YFSETQ, per germline.

The chain joins TRBV2 to TRBJ1-5; 8 bases match TRBD1. The germline V gene encodes CDR1 SNHLY and CDR2 FYNNEI. Germline trimming cut 7 bases from V and 3 bases from J; bases unmatched to any gene: 5. The CDR3 spans 14 residues. CDR3 residues: CASTRTGLNQPQHF. CDR3 nucleotides: TGTGCCAGCACTCGGACAGGGCTCAATCAGCCCCAGCATTTT.

V gene TRBV27 combines with J gene TRBJ2-7, with 7 bases lining up with TRBD1. Unmatched junction bases numbered 4, after V lost 8 bases and J lost 0 bases. The V gene's germline CDR1 is MNHEY and CDR2 SMNVEV (reference sequence). This CDR3 has 13 amino acids. The CDR3 DNA reads as TGTGCCAGCGCGGACAGGAGCTCCTACGAGCAGTACTTC. Its protein is CASADRSSYEQYF.

The V gene is TRBV3-1 (or the pseudogene TRBV3-2), the J gene TRBJ2-2, with 13 bases lining up with TRBD2. After removal of 4 bases from V and 1 base from J, the junction contained 0 bases not matched to a gene. CDR3 length equals 16 residues. Germline loops: CDR1 LGHDT, CDR2 YNNKEL (reference sequence). The CDR3 is CASSRTSGGNTGELFF. The DNA for the CDR3 is TGTGCCAGCAGCCGGACTAGCGGGGGGAACACCGGGGAGCTGTTTTTT.

The V gene is TRBV6-1, the J gene TRBJ2-7, with D perhaps TRBD2 (7 bases). The CDR3 is 14 amino acids. V lost 2 bases, J lost 3 bases, and 11 bases lay in between. Per germline, CDR1 MNHNS and CDR2 SASEGT. CDR3 DNA sequence: TGTGCCAGCAGTGAAAACGGGGGGCTCTACGAGCAGTACTTC. Its protein product is CASSENGGLYEQYF.

The chain combines TRBV6-1 with TRBJ1-3; D ambiguous. This CDR3 comprises 15 residues. CDR1 and CDR2 (germline): MNHNS, SASEGT. Trimming removed 3 bases from V and 0 bases from J, with 9 bases in between. The CDR3 DNA follows: TGTGCCAGCAGTGAGAGTCTCCGCTCTGGAAACACCATATATTTT. Protein sequence: CASSESLRSGNTIYF.

The rearrangement uses TRBV19 and TRBJ1-6; D is unresolved. The CDR3 has 12 amino acids. The germline gives CDR1 LNHDA, CDR2 SQIVND (reference sequence). The V and J ends lost 3 bases and 7 bases respectively, with 4 bases between them. The CDR3 region has the DNA TGTGCCAGTAGTATTGGCAATTCACCCCTCCACTTT. Its translation is CASSIGNSPLHF.

This chain connects TRBV4-3 to TRBJ2-1; weak D call: TRBD1 (6 bases). The CDR3 is 17 residues long. V was trimmed by 1 base and J by 4 bases, leaving 17 bases between them. The germline V gene encodes CDR1 LGHNA and CDR2 YSLEER. This chain's CDR3 is CASSQGGQPGVYNEQFF. In DNA, the CDR3 is TGCGCCAGCAGCCAAGGGGGGCAACCCGGGGTTTACAATGAGCAGTTCTTC.

As concerns this clone: At one boundary the junction diverges from the germline segment, which might be a read error. V and J are TRBV4-2 and TRBJ2-2; maybe TRBD2 (5 bases). CDR3 length: 15 residues. The germline V gene encodes CDR1 LGHNA and CDR2 YNFKEQ. The CDR3 DNA reads TGTGCCAGCAGCCAAGTGGGTCTTAACACCGGGGAGTTGTTTTTT. Translation: CASSQVGLNTGELFF.

This chain links TRBV5-1 with TRBJ1-1; 10 nucleotides match TRBD1. J lost 4 bases, V lost 0 bases, and 9 bases had no gene match. This CDR3 has 17 amino acids. The germline V gene has CDR1 SGHRS and CDR2 YFSETQ. The CDR3 nucleotides read TGCGCCAGCAGCTTGGCCGGGGCGAGGACAGGGGGCACTGAAGCTTTCTTT. Encoded protein: CASSLAGARTGGTEAFF.

This chain links TRBV9 with TRBJ1-2, with D possibly TRBD1 on 5 matching bases. Germline V gene sequence: CDR1 SGDLS, CDR2 YYNGEE. CDR3 length: 15 residues. Trimming took 3 bases from V and 5 from J, leaving 17 bases between them. The CDR3 bases are TGTGCCAGCAGCGCCCCGGGCCAGGGAACTTATGGCTACACCTTC. Residues: CASSAPGQGTYGYTF.

V usage is TRBV6-5 and J usage is TRBJ2-5; D is perhaps TRBD2 (6 bases). CDR1 is MNHEY, CDR2 SVGAGI, per germline. Trimming stripped 8 bases from V and 4 bases from J, with 14 bases between. This CDR3 has 13 amino acids. As DNA, the CDR3 is TGTGCCAGCGCGGCGGGGTTGTTAGAGACCCAGTACTTC. It yields the protein CASAAGLLETQYF.

This chain uses TRBV19 with TRBJ1-2, with D tentatively TRBD1 (5 bases). V lost 0 bases and J lost 6, with 8 bases in between. The CDR3 has 13 residues. Germline V gene lookup returns CDR1 LNHDA and CDR2 SQIVND (reference sequence). The CDR3 region has the DNA TGTGCCAGTAGTATAGAGCGGGGGGATGGCTACACCTTC. It yields the protein CASSIERGDGYTF.

This CDR3 reads CASGSGGEQYF. CDR3 sequence (DNA): TGTGCCAGCGGGAGCGGGGGCGAGCAGTACTTC. The chain uses TRBV18 and TRBJ2-7, with 8 nucleotides matching TRBD2. This CDR3 has 11 amino acids. Germline loops: CDR1 KGHSH, CDR2 LQKENI. J lost 6 bases, V lost 8 bases, and 3 bases had no gene match.

This rearrangement joins TRBV7-2 to TRBJ2-2, with TRBD1 matching over 12 bases. V gave up 5 bases and J gave up 7 bases; unmatched junction bases: 8. The germline V gene encodes CDR1 SGHTA and CDR2 FQGNSA. The CDR3 has 16 amino acids. CDR3 nucleotide sequence: TGTGCCAGCAGCCTGGGACAGGGGGCCGGGGTCGGGGAGCTGTTTTTT. Translation: CASSLGQGAGVGELFF.

The chain uses TRBV2 and TRBJ2-7; the D is unclear. The length of the CDR3 is 15 residues. Trimming removed 3 bases at V and 0 bases at J, with 12 bases between. Germline CDR1 SNHLY, CDR2 FYNNEI. The CDR3 region is CASSDVLPSSYEQYF. CDR3 DNA: TGTGCCAGCAGTGACGTCCTTCCTAGCTCCTACGAGCAGTACTTC. Looking up the rest from reference TRBV2 and TRBJ2-7 gives the full variable domain: EPEVTQTPSHQVTQMGQEVILRCVPISNHLYFYWYRQILGQKVEFLVSFYNNEISEKSEIFDDQFSVERPDGSNFTLKIRSTKLEDSAMYFCASSDVLPSSYEQYFGPGTRLTVT.

The V gene is TRBV7-2, the J gene TRBJ2-3; D perhaps matches TRBD2 (5 bases). Trimming took 3 bases from V and 2 from J, leaving 12 bases between them. Germline values: CDR1 SGHTA, CDR2 FQGNSA. The CDR3 runs to 15 residues. The CDR3 region has the DNA TGTGCCAGCAGCTTTAAGCGGAAAGTCACAGATACGCAGTATTTT. Residues: CASSFKRKVTDTQYF.

J is TRBJ1-2 and V is TRBV18; possibly TRBD1 for D (6 bases). CDR3 length equals 14 residues. V gave up 3 bases and J gave up 7 bases, with 15 bases separating them. Germline V gives CDR1 KGHSH, CDR2 LQKENI. The CDR3 region is CASSPQGPASGYTF. The CDR3 DNA follows: TGTGCCAGCTCACCGCAGGGGCCCGCTTCTGGCTACACCTTC.

This clone was seen only a few times. This chain links TRBV6-1 with TRBJ2-2; 8 nucleotides match TRBD1. Losses at the gene ends were 5 bases for V and 5 bases for J; bases not matched to a gene: 4. CDR1 MNHNS and CDR2 SASEGT come from the germline V gene. This CDR3 has 14 residues. For the CDR3, the DNA is TGTGCCAGCAGTTGGACAGGGCAAACCGGGGAGCTGTTTTTT. Amino acids: CASSWTGQTGELFF.

V usage is TRBV30 and J usage is TRBJ2-7; TRBD2 agrees at 8 bases. Germline assignment: CDR1 GTSNPN and CDR2 SVGIG (reference sequence). V gave up 2 bases and J gave up 5 bases; unmatched junction bases: 2. This CDR3 has 12 amino acids. The CDR3 protein is CAWSSLADEQYF. Written as DNA, the CDR3 is TGTGCCTGGAGTTCACTAGCGGACGAGCAGTACTTC.

This chain uses TRBV5-4 with TRBJ2-2; D possibly corresponds to TRBD2 (6 bases). The V end was cut by 5 bases, the J end by 5 bases, with 22 bases between. This CDR3 is built from 17 residues. Germline assignment: CDR1 SGHNT and CDR2 YYREEE (reference sequence). Written as DNA, the CDR3 is TGTGCCAGCAGTCTCTATGCCGGGGTTGGGGGGACCGGGGAGCTGTTTTTT. Translation gives CASSLYAGVGGTGELFF.

The V call is TRBV9, the J call TRBJ2-2, with TRBD1 identical over 7 bases. V lost 8 bases, J lost 0 bases, and 4 bases stayed unmatched. Per germline, CDR1 SGDLS and CDR2 YYNGEE. This CDR3 comprises 14 residues. CDR3 in amino acids: CASRTGTNTGELFF. For the CDR3, the DNA is TGTGCCAGTCGGACAGGAACGAACACCGGGGAGCTGTTTTTT.

This chain joins TRBV20-1 and TRBJ2-1, with 10 bases identical to TRBD2. J was trimmed by 1 base and V by 3 bases; bases with no gene match: 6. The CDR3 covers 16 residues. Germline CDR1 is DFQATT and CDR2 is SNEGSKA (reference sequence). The CDR3 here is CSASGVAGGSYNEQFF. The CDR3 coding sequence is TGCAGTGCTAGTGGAGTAGCGGGGGGATCCTACAATGAGCAGTTCTTC.